This entry is about one T cell receptor (beta chain). What it binds is not known. The CDR3 loop spans 13 amino acids. The germline CDR1 and CDR2 sequences are MDHEN and SYDVKM. Trimming removed 7 bases from V and 3 bases from J, with 10 bases in between. The data stem from a study of T cell repertoires in cytomegalovirus infection. Study information: Public TCR beta signature analysis indicated the presence of both CMV infection and matching HLA type.

From the reads, TCRdb called clonotypes with MiXCR, one entry per CDR3 protein. The sample has 160,000 or so distinct CDR3 sequences; about 25% are singletons. Study results and limitations: Summed public TCR beta family frequency identified CMV carriers bearing the relevant HLA. HLA-C-restricted CMV-specific TCR beta clonotypes prevailed in the ex vivo response.

The sequenced sample was PBMCs. The receptor's source is a human donor in good health (CMV status not recorded). Some clones in this sample may be carry-over from other donors' samples. This chain joins TRBV28 and TRBJ1-5; unclear D gene. The CDR3: CASINGFNQPQHF. CDR3 in DNA: TGTGCCAGCATTAACGGTTTCAATCAGCCCCAGCATTTT.